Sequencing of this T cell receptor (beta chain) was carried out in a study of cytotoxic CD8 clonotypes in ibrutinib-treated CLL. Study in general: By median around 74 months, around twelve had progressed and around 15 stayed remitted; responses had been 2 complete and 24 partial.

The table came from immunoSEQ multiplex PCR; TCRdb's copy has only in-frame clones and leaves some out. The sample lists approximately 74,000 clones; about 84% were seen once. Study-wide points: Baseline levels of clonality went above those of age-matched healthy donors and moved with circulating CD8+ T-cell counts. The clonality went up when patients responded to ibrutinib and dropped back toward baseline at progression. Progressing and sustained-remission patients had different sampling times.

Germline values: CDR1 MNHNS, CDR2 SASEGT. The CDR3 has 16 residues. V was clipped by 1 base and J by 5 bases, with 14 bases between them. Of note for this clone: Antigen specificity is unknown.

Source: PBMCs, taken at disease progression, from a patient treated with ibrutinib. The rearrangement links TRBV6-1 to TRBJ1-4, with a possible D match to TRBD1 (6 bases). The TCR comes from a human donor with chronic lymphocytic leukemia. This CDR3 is CASSEEMGQGNEKLFF. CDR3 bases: TGTGCCAGCAGTGAAGAAATGGGGCAGGGGAATGAAAAACTGTTTTTT.